The sequence of this T cell receptor beta chain was determined in a study of blood T cells in healthy people across ages (dated by TCRdb to about 2015). With regard to the full study: In model experiments, template switching captured roughly one uniquely barcoded TCR beta cDNA molecule for every two T cells. Using deep sequencing normalized with unique cDNA molecular identifiers, the study measured how TCR beta repertoire diversity changes with age. Four age groups were formed from the donors: young (average approximately 15 years), middle-aged (around 39), aged (about 68) and long-lived (about 80). To avoid experimental bias, donors of different ages were spread randomly across the sequencing lanes. The study analyzed two additional independent replicas of 1 million unique cDNA reads from the same blood draw for two donors, one aged 18 to 30 and one aged 80 or older. The study at large found these results: A strong correlation was found between observed TCR beta diversity and the percentage of naive T cells measured by flow cytometry. Observed TCR beta diversity per million T cells fell roughly linearly with age, and a significant reduction was already apparent by age around 36. Compared with the aged group, the long-lived group had more naive CD4+ T cells, fewer expanded clones and increased TCR diversity, a pattern suggesting age selection. Estimates of total diversity based on one million sequenced T cells were considered lower bounds and underestimates. Bulk unsorted PBMC profiling prevented conclusive comparison of naive and antigen-experienced compartments. The CMV infection status of donors was not known, potentially confounding age-related changes in expanded clonotypes.

The donors were roughly 40 Caucasian individuals from Russia, aged roughly 6 to 90 years, who were systemically healthy. Each donor gave ten milliliters of peripheral blood, collected into EDTA-treated Vacutainer tubes. Ficoll-Paque density-gradient centrifugation was used to isolate PBMCs, with at least 6.5 million per sample. Trizol reagent was used to extract total RNA from the PBMCs, yielding at least 6 micrograms per sample. Naive CD45RAhigh/CD27high T cell percentages were measured by flow cytometry on a PBMC aliquot from every donor. The CDR3 measures 15 amino acids from cysteine to phenylalanine. The CDR3 DNA has 45 bases and is translated from base 1. According to the germline V gene, CDR1 reads SQVTM and CDR2 reads ANQGSEA. After removal of 2 bases from V and 0 bases from J, the junction retains 6 bases not matched to a gene. Library method: 5' RACE. The sequencer was an Illumina HiSeq 2500. The second PCR ran for roughly 6 to 11 cycles and used a J-beta primer mix along with a sample-barcoded 5' primer. Each TCR beta cDNA molecule received a unique molecular identifier from a template-switch 5' adaptor carrying 12 random nucleotides. Each sample yielded at least 2.5 million CDR3-containing paired-end reads. All of the RNA was converted into first-strand cDNA using the Mint cDNA synthesis kit, with a TRBC-specific oligonucleotide serving as the primer. Following uracil-DNA glycosylase treatment, a first 18-cycle PCR with universal primers M1SS and BC2_uni_R was performed on all cDNA. The study's processing was this. For normalization, 1 million high-quality reads were randomly selected from each sample, with every read carrying a distinct molecular identifier. Reads with shared molecular identifiers were discarded instead of being binned into consensus sequences. MiTCR, set to a Q25 quality threshold and the strictest error-elimination algorithm, was used for CDR3 identification, clonotype clustering and error correction. Lower-bound total TCR beta diversity was estimated with a nonparametric unseen species model using Euler transformation. TCRdb redid the processing of the public reads, applying fastp at Q25 and MiXCR, and retained in-frame beta chains. Each CDR3 protein gets just one entry, which takes the most common genes and DNA from the rows behind it. The V and J calls follow TCRdb's processing rather than the paper's. Here the sample has fewer than 800,000 distinct CDR3 sequences; about half occur a single time. The leading ten clones occupy approximately 32% of the sample.

This clonotype came up a few times. There is no known antigen for this receptor. No quality values exist for individual bases; no much larger clone is one base distant. This receptor was taken from a woman aged 60 to 75 in good health. Specimen: blood. The rearranged chain carries TRBV29-1 and TRBJ2-7; 8 middle bases align to TRBD2. This receptor has the CDR3 CSVEKVTSGSYEQYF. The DNA reads as follows: TGCAGCGTTGAAAAAGTAACTAGCGGCTCCTACGAGCAGTACTTC.